Listed below are T cell receptor beta chains from one sample, sequenced in a study of shared clonotypes between healthy human individuals. Assay: immunoSEQ multiplex PCR; the TCRdb copy retains only in-frame clones and omits some. The profile shows about 520,000 clones, about 78% of them singletons. Sample: PBMCs. Every receptor here comes from a woman between 40 and 50 years old in good health. Some clones in this sample may be carry-over from other donors' samples. Each CDR3 is given with its conserved first and last residue. Each record gives: CDR3 DNA, CDR3 protein, D gene, J gene, V gene, clone size. D genes are given only for firm matches. Some rows have no size entry. The others give once, few or many, or a class for an expanded clone.

CDR3nt: TGCGCCAGCAGCTCACAGGGGACCCATGGCTACACCTTC
CDR3aa: CASSSQGTHGYTF
d_gene: TRBD1
j_gene: TRBJ1-2
v_gene: TRBV5-1
abundance: NA

CDR3nt: TGTGCCAGCAGCCCAGATGGCCTGAACACCGGGGAGCTGTTTTTT
CDR3aa: CASSPDGLNTGELFF
d_gene: NA
j_gene: TRBJ2-2
v_gene: TRBV6-6
abundance: NA

CDR3nt: TGCGCCAGTGGACTAGCGGGATGGTCCGGGGAGCTGTTTTTT
CDR3aa: CASGLAGWSGELFF
d_gene: TRBD2
j_gene: TRBJ2-2
v_gene: TRBV5-1
abundance: NA

CDR3nt: TGTGCCAGCAGCAAAACGGCGGGAGTTATCGGGGAGCTGTTTTTT
CDR3aa: CASSKTAGVIGELFF
d_gene: NA
j_gene: TRBJ2-2
v_gene: TRBV21-1
abundance: few

CDR3nt: TGTGCCTGGAGCTACGGGTCCGGGGAGCTGTTTTTT
CDR3aa: CAWSYGSGELFF
d_gene: NA
j_gene: TRBJ2-2
v_gene: TRBV30
abundance: few

CDR3nt: TGTGCCAGCAGGCCAGGGGGGGACTCCTACAATGAGCAGTTCTTC
CDR3aa: CASRPGGDSYNEQFF
d_gene: NA
j_gene: TRBJ2-1
v_gene: TRBV28
abundance: few

CDR3nt: TGTGCCAGTAGTAGTGGTGGAGATAGCAATCAGCCCCAGCATTTT
CDR3aa: CASSSGGDSNQPQHF
d_gene: NA
j_gene: TRBJ1-5
v_gene: TRBV19
abundance: NA

CDR3nt: TGTGCCAGCAGCTTAGGCCTACAGGGGGCGAGGAGAGATACGCAGTATTTT
CDR3aa: CASSLGLQGARRDTQYF
d_gene: TRBD1
j_gene: TRBJ2-3
v_gene: TRBV11-2
abundance: NA

CDR3nt: TGTGCCAGCAGCTTATCGCAGTCCAACGAGCAGTACTTC
CDR3aa: CASSLSQSNEQYF
d_gene: NA
j_gene: TRBJ2-7
v_gene: TRBV7-6
abundance: NA

CDR3nt: TGTGCCAGCAAGCGACCGACAGGTCAAGAGACCCAGTACTTC
CDR3aa: CASKRPTGQETQYF
d_gene: NA
j_gene: TRBJ2-5
v_gene: TRBV6-5
abundance: many

CDR3nt: TGCGCCAGCAGCTTGAGGACAGGGGGCACTGAAGCTTTCTTT
CDR3aa: CASSLRTGGTEAFF
d_gene: TRBD1
j_gene: TRBJ1-1
v_gene: TRBV5-1
abundance: many

CDR3nt: TGTGCCAGTAGTTATCCGGGGGCTCTCACCGGGGAGCTGTTTTTT
CDR3aa: CASSYPGALTGELFF
d_gene: NA
j_gene: TRBJ2-2
v_gene: TRBV19
abundance: NA

CDR3nt: TGTGCCAGCAGTGAAGCTCGCCTAGATACGCAGTATTTT
CDR3aa: CASSEARLDTQYF
d_gene: NA
j_gene: TRBJ2-3
v_gene: TRBV6-1
abundance: NA

CDR3nt: TGTGCCAGCAGCTCCGGTGAGATCTACGAGCAGTACTTC
CDR3aa: CASSSGEIYEQYF
d_gene: NA
j_gene: TRBJ2-7
v_gene: TRBV11-2
abundance: once

CDR3nt: TGTGCCAGCAGCCAAGATTTAGCGGGTTTACGGAACACTGAAGCTTTCTTT
CDR3aa: CASSQDLAGLRNTEAFF
d_gene: NA
j_gene: TRBJ1-1
v_gene: TRBV14
abundance: NA

CDR3nt: TGCGCCAGCCGGGAGGGGCAGGGTGGGAGCTCCTACAATGAGCAGTTCTTC
CDR3aa: CASREGQGGSSYNEQFF
d_gene: TRBD2
j_gene: TRBJ2-1
v_gene: TRBV5-1
abundance: NA

CDR3nt: TGTGCCAGCAGCTCACGCCCGGGCCTCACTTCCCAAGAGACCCAGTACTTC
CDR3aa: CASSSRPGLTSQETQYF
d_gene: NA
j_gene: TRBJ2-5
v_gene: TRBV7-9
abundance: NA

CDR3nt: TGTGCCAGCAGACCCCGAGGGGGCTATGGCTACACCTTC
CDR3aa: CASRPRGGYGYTF
d_gene: NA
j_gene: TRBJ1-2
v_gene: TRBV6-6
abundance: NA

CDR3nt: TGTGCCAGCAGTGAGGGGGCGGGAGGGTGGTACAATGAGCAGTTCTTC
CDR3aa: CASSEGAGGWYNEQFF
d_gene: TRBD2
j_gene: TRBJ2-1
v_gene: TRBV25-1
abundance: medium-sized

CDR3nt: TGTGCCAGCAGTTACTCGATGCGGGACAGAGTCACTGAAGCTTTCTTT
CDR3aa: CASSYSMRDRVTEAFF
d_gene: TRBD1
j_gene: TRBJ1-1
v_gene: TRBV6-5
abundance: once

CDR3nt: TGTGCCAGCAGCGTACAGGGGGAAAACATTCAGTACTTC
CDR3aa: CASSVQGENIQYF
d_gene: TRBD1
j_gene: TRBJ2-4
v_gene: TRBV7-8
abundance: NA

CDR3nt: TGTGCCATCAGGCGAGACATCAGGAACACTGAAGCTTTCTTT
CDR3aa: CAIRRDIRNTEAFF
d_gene: NA
j_gene: TRBJ1-1
v_gene: TRBV10-3
abundance: once

CDR3nt: TGTGCCAGCAGCCCGAAGGAGGTAGCGGGAGTCGGGGCCTCCTACAATGAGCAGTTCTTC
CDR3aa: CASSPKEVAGVGASYNEQFF
d_gene: TRBD2
j_gene: TRBJ2-1
v_gene: TRBV9
abundance: NA

CDR3nt: TGTGCCAGCAGCCGGACAGGGGGCCAAGAGACCCAGTACTTC
CDR3aa: CASSRTGGQETQYF
d_gene: TRBD1
j_gene: TRBJ2-5
v_gene: TRBV7-9
abundance: NA

CDR3nt: TGTGCCAGCTTTAAGGAGATCACCGGGGAGCTGTTTTTT
CDR3aa: CASFKEITGELFF
d_gene: NA
j_gene: TRBJ2-2
v_gene: TRBV28
abundance: NA

CDR3nt: TGCGCCAGCAGCCAAGGGCTTATTAGGGGTGGGACAGGCACAGATACGCAGTATTTT
CDR3aa: CASSQGLIRGGTGTDTQYF
d_gene: TRBD1
j_gene: TRBJ2-3
v_gene: TRBV4-1
abundance: NA